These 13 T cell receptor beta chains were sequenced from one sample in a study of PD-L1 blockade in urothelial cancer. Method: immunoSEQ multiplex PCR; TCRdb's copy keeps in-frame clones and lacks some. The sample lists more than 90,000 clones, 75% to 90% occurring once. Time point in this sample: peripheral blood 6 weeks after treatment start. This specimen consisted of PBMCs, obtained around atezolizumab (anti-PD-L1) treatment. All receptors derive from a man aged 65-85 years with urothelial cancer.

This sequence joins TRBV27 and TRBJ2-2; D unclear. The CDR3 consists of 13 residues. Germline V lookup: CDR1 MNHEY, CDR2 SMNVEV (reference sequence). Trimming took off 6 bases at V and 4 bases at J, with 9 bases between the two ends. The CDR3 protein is CASSPSVTGELFF. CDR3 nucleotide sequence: TGTGCCAGCAGCCCGAGCGTCACCGGGGAGCTGTTTTTT.

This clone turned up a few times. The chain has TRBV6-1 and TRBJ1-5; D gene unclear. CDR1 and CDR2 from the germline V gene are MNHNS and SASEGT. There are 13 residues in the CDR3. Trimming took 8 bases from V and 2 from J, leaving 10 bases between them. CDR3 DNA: TGTGCCAGCCTTTCGCGGGGCAATCAGCCCCAGCATTTT. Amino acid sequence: CASLSRGNQPQHF.

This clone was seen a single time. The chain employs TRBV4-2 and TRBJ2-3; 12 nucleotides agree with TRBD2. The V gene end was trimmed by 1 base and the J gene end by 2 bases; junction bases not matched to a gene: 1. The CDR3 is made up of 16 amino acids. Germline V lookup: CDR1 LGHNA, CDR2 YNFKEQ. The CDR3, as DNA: TGTGCCAGCAGCCAAGGACTAGCGGGGGACACAGATACGCAGTATTTT. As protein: CASSQGLAGDTDTQYF.

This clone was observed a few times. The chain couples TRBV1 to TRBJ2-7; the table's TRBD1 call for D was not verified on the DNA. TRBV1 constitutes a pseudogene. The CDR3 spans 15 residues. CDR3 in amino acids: CTSSQDDRGNYEQYF. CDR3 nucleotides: TGCACCAGCAGCCAGGATGACAGGGGCAATTACGAGCAGTACTTC.

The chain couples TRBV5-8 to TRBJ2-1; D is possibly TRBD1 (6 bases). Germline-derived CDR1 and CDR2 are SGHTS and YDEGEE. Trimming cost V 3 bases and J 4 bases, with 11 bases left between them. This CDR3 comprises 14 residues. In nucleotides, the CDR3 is TGTGCCAGCAGCTCCCTGGGGGCGTACAATGAGCAGTTCTTC. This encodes CASSSLGAYNEQFF. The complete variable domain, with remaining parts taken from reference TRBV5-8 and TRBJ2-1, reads EAGVTQSPTHLIKTRGQQATLRCSPISGHTSVYWYQQALGLGLQFLLWYDEGEERNRGNFPPRFSGRQFPNYSSELNVNALELEDSALYLCASSSLGAYNEQFFGPGTRLTVL.

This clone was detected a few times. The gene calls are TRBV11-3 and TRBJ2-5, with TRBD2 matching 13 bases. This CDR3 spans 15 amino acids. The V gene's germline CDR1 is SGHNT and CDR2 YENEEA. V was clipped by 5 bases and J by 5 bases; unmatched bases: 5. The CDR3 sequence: CASSPGLAGAETQYF. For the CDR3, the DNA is TGTGCCAGCAGCCCCGGACTAGCGGGAGCTGAGACCCAGTACTTC.

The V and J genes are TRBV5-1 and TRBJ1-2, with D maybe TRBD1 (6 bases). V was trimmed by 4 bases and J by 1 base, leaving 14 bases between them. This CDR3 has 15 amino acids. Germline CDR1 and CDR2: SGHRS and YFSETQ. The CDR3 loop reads CASSPGHRINYGYTF. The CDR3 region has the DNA TGCGCCAGCAGCCCGGGACACCGGATTAACTATGGCTACACCTTC.

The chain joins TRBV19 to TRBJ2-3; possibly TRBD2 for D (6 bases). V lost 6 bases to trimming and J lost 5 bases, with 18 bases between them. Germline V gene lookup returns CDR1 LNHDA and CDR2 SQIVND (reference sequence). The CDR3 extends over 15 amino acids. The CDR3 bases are TGTGCCAGTAGGAGGGGTAGCGGAGGGGAAGATACGCAGTATTTT. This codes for CASRRGSGGEDTQYF.

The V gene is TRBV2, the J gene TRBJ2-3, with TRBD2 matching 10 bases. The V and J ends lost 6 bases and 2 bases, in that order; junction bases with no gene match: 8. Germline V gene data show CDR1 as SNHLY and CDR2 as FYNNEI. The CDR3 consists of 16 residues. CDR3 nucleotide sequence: TGTGCCAGCAGGACACTAGCGGGATTTTCCACAGATACGCAGTATTTT. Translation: CASRTLAGFSTDTQYF.

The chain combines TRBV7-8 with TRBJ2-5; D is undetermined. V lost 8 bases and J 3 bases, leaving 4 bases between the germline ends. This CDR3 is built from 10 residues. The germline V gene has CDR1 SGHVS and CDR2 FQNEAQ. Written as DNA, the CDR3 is TGTGCCAGCGTCGAAGAGACCCAGTACTTC. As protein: CASVEETQYF.

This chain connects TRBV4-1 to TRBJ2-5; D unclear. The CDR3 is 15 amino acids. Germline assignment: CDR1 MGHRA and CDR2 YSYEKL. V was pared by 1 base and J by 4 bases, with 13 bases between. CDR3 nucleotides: TGCGCCAGCAGCCAAGCCCCTAACCAGCGAGAGACCCAGTACTTC. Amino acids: CASSQAPNQRETQYF.

CDR3 nucleotide sequence: TGTGCCAGCAGCTCCGGGACTAACGAGAATGAGCAGTTCTTC. It is translated as CASSSGTNENEQFF. The chain has TRBV7-2 and TRBJ2-1, with 7 bases fitting TRBD2. Germline trimming cut 4 bases from V and 7 bases from J; bases unmatched to any gene: 7. CDR1 SGHTA and CDR2 FQGNSA come from the germline V gene. The CDR3 consists of 14 residues.

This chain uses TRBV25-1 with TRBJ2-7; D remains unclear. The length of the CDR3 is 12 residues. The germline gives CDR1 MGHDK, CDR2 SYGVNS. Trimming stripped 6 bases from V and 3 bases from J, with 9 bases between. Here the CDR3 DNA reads TGTGCCAGCAGCGGCAGACTCTACGAGCAGTACTTC. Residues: CASSGRLYEQYF.